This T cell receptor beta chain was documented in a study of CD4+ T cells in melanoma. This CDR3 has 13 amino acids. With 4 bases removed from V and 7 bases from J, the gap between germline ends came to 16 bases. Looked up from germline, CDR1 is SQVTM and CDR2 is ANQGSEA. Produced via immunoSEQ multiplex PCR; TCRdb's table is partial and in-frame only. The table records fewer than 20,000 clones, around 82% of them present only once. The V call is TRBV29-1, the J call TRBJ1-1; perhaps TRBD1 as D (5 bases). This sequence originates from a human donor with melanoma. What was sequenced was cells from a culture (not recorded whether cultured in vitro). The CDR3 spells CSVVRETTFEAFF. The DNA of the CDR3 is TGCAGCGTTGTCAGGGAGACAACCTTTGAAGCTTTCTTT.